This is a list of T cell receptor beta chains from one sample in a study of early T cells in non-severe SARS-CoV-2 infection. TCRdb ran MiXCR on the 5' RACE reads and lists one entry per CDR3 protein. The data contain about 50,000 distinct CDR3 sequences, around 10% of them singletons. The sample consisted of whole blood, taken at baseline. Source of these receptors: an adult who was a healthcare worker with PCR-confirmed SARS-CoV-2 infection or an uninfected control (not recorded which). The CDR3 runs from the conserved cysteine through the conserved F or W. A D gene is named only where the DNA matches it firmly. Clone size is given for some rows only: seen once, a few or many times, or a class if the clone is expanded.

D gene: TRBD1
clone size: few
J gene: TRBJ1-1
V gene: TRBV6-2/TRBV6-3
CDR3 DNA: TGTGCCAGCAGTTATCGACAGGGGGTGAACACTGAAGCTTTCTTT
CDR3 protein: CASSYRQGVNTEAFF

D gene: -
clone size: -
J gene: TRBJ2-2
V gene: TRBV7-2
CDR3 DNA: TGTGCCAGCAGCACGTACCGACAAGCGAACACCGGGGAGCTGTTTTTT
CDR3 protein: CASSTYRQANTGELFF

D gene: -
clone size: -
J gene: TRBJ2-7
V gene: TRBV5-5
CDR3 DNA: TGTGCCAGCAGCTTGAGCTGGTACGAGCAGTACTTC
CDR3 protein: CASSLSWYEQYF

D gene: -
clone size: few
J gene: TRBJ1-6
V gene: TRBV6-5
CDR3 DNA: TGTGCCAGCAGTTCCACAGGGTCCCCCTATAATTCACCCCTCCACTTT
CDR3 protein: CASSSTGSPYNSPLHF

D gene: TRBD1
clone size: -
J gene: TRBJ2-5
V gene: TRBV20-1
CDR3 DNA: TGCAGTGCTGAAGAGGACAGGGGGCGCCGAGAGACCCAGTACTTC
CDR3 protein: CSAEEDRGRRETQYF

D gene: -
clone size: many
J gene: TRBJ2-2
V gene: TRBV2
CDR3 DNA: TGTGCCAGCAGGGGTATAGGCAGGAACACCGGGGAGCTGTTTTTT
CDR3 protein: CASRGIGRNTGELFF

D gene: -
clone size: -
J gene: TRBJ2-7
V gene: TRBV27
CDR3 DNA: TGTGCCAGCAGTACTTCCTACGAGCAGTACTTC
CDR3 protein: CASSTSYEQYF

D gene: TRBD1
clone size: -
J gene: TRBJ2-5
V gene: TRBV6-5
CDR3 DNA: TGTGCCAGCACAAGACAGGGCGGCGGAGAGACCCAGTACTTC
CDR3 protein: CASTRQGGGETQYF

D gene: -
clone size: few
J gene: TRBJ2-3
V gene: TRBV18
CDR3 DNA: TGTGCCAGCTCAAACCACGTAGTGAGCACAGATACGCAGTATTTT
CDR3 protein: CASSNHVVSTDTQYF

D gene: -
clone size: many
J gene: TRBJ1-4
V gene: TRBV6-2/TRBV6-3
CDR3 DNA: TGTGCCAGTCGACTTACCGGGACCCCGGGTGAAAAACTGTTTTTT
CDR3 protein: CASRLTGTPGEKLFF

D gene: TRBD2
clone size: few
J gene: TRBJ2-3
V gene: TRBV29-1
CDR3 DNA: TGCAGCGTTGGGTCTAGCGGGGGGGCAGATACGCAGTATTTT
CDR3 protein: CSVGSSGGADTQYF

D gene: -
clone size: many
J gene: TRBJ2-5
V gene: TRBV6-1
CDR3 DNA: TGTGCCAGCAGTGAAGCGTGGACAGTTAAAGAGACCCAGTACTTC
CDR3 protein: CASSEAWTVKETQYF

D gene: TRBD1
clone size: -
J gene: TRBJ1-2
V gene: TRBV28
CDR3 DNA: TGTGCCAGCAGTCAACGGGACAGGGATGGCTACACCTTC
CDR3 protein: CASSQRDRDGYTF

D gene: TRBD2
clone size: many
J gene: TRBJ2-3
V gene: TRBV12-3/TRBV12-4
CDR3 DNA: TGTGCCAGCAGTGCCGGGACTAGCGGGGGGACAGATACGCAGTATTTT
CDR3 protein: CASSAGTSGGTDTQYF

D gene: -
clone size: many
J gene: TRBJ1-1
V gene: TRBV18
CDR3 DNA: TGTGCCAGCTCAACAGGGATGAACACTGAAGCTTTCTTT
CDR3 protein: CASSTGMNTEAFF

D gene: TRBD1
clone size: many
J gene: TRBJ1-1
V gene: TRBV28
CDR3 DNA: TGTGCCAGCAGCCAAGGACAGGGGGAAGCTTTCTTT
CDR3 protein: CASSQGQGEAFF

D gene: -
clone size: many
J gene: TRBJ2-5
V gene: TRBV20-1
CDR3 DNA: TGCAGTGCTAGGAACATTCGAGATGAGACCCAGTACTTC
CDR3 protein: CSARNIRDETQYF

D gene: TRBD2
clone size: -
J gene: TRBJ2-1
V gene: TRBV12-3/TRBV12-4
CDR3 DNA: TGTGCCAGCAGTCCACGGAGCGGGAGTTGGAATGAGCAGTTCTTC
CDR3 protein: CASSPRSGSWNEQFF

D gene: TRBD1
clone size: many
J gene: TRBJ1-2
V gene: TRBV6-1
CDR3 DNA: TGTGCCAGCAATACAGGGGAGAGAGGCTACACCTTC
CDR3 protein: CASNTGERGYTF

D gene: TRBD1
clone size: many
J gene: TRBJ2-7
V gene: TRBV29-1
CDR3 DNA: TGCAGCGTTGCGGGACAGGGGACCTACGAGCAGTACTTC
CDR3 protein: CSVAGQGTYEQYF

D gene: -
clone size: -
J gene: TRBJ2-7
V gene: TRBV5-4
CDR3 DNA: TGTGCCAGCAGCCCGAACAGGGACGTTGACGAGCAGTACTTC
CDR3 protein: CASSPNRDVDEQYF

D gene: TRBD2
clone size: -
J gene: TRBJ2-7
V gene: TRBV29-1
CDR3 DNA: TGCAGCGTTGGGACTAGCGGGAGCTACGAGCAGTACTTC
CDR3 protein: CSVGTSGSYEQYF

D gene: TRBD1
clone size: few
J gene: TRBJ1-5
V gene: TRBV30
CDR3 DNA: TGTGCCTGGAGTCCCAGTGGAGGGACAGGGGGTAGTCAGCCCCAGCATTTT
CDR3 protein: CAWSPSGGTGGSQPQHF

D gene: TRBD1
clone size: few
J gene: TRBJ1-2
V gene: TRBV3-1
CDR3 DNA: TGTGCCAGCAGCTACACAGGGGGCGCCTCTGGCTACACCTTC
CDR3 protein: CASSYTGGASGYTF

D gene: -
clone size: few
J gene: TRBJ1-5
V gene: TRBV27
CDR3 DNA: TGTGCCAGCAGTTTGGTCTGGGATCAGCCCCAGCATTTT
CDR3 protein: CASSLVWDQPQHF

D gene: -
clone size: few
J gene: TRBJ2-2
V gene: TRBV12-3/TRBV12-4
CDR3 DNA: TGTGCCAGCAGCCCCGGAACTCGGCGGGGGAACACCGGGGAGCTGTTTTTT
CDR3 protein: CASSPGTRRGNTGELFF

D gene: TRBD2
clone size: many
J gene: TRBJ2-2
V gene: TRBV6-2/TRBV6-3
CDR3 DNA: TGTGCCAGCAGTTACGCCACTAGCGGGTCGAGCGGGGAGCTGTTTTTT
CDR3 protein: CASSYATSGSSGELFF

D gene: -
clone size: many
J gene: TRBJ1-1
V gene: TRBV7-8
CDR3 DNA: TGTGCCAGCAGCTTAGCGGTAGTTGGTACTGAAGCTTTCTTT
CDR3 protein: CASSLAVVGTEAFF

D gene: -
clone size: few
J gene: TRBJ2-3
V gene: TRBV29-1
CDR3 DNA: TGCAGCGTTGACGAGGGGGCAGATACGCAGTATTTT
CDR3 protein: CSVDEGADTQYF

D gene: TRBD2
clone size: few
J gene: TRBJ2-1
V gene: TRBV12-3/TRBV12-4
CDR3 DNA: TGTGCCAGCAGTACAAGGAGCGGGGGGGCCCTTGAGCAGTTCTTC
CDR3 protein: CASSTRSGGALEQFF

D gene: TRBD2
clone size: -
J gene: TRBJ2-1
V gene: TRBV5-1
CDR3 DNA: TGCGCCAGCAGCGGGATTAGCGGGGCATCTTACAATGAGCAGTTCTTC
CDR3 protein: CASSGISGASYNEQFF

D gene: -
clone size: -
J gene: TRBJ2-1
V gene: TRBV7-6
CDR3 DNA: TGTGCCAGCAGCTTAGAGGGGAAGGACGGGGAGCAGTTCTTC
CDR3 protein: CASSLEGKDGEQFF

D gene: -
clone size: -
J gene: TRBJ2-1
V gene: TRBV20-1
CDR3 DNA: TGCAGTGCTAGAGCCACCGGGGGCTTCAATGAGCAGTTCTTC
CDR3 protein: CSARATGGFNEQFF

D gene: TRBD2
clone size: many
J gene: TRBJ2-3
V gene: TRBV7-2
CDR3 DNA: TGTGCCAGCAGCTTATCTAGCGGGGGGGCAGATACGCAGTATTTT
CDR3 protein: CASSLSSGGADTQYF

D gene: -
clone size: many
J gene: TRBJ2-5
V gene: TRBV5-1
CDR3 DNA: TGCGCCAGCAGCTTGGTGCCAGGGAGAGAGACCCAGTACTTC
CDR3 protein: CASSLVPGRETQYF

D gene: -
clone size: few
J gene: TRBJ1-1
V gene: TRBV13
CDR3 DNA: TGTGCCAGCAGCTTACCCGGAGAGACTGAAGCTTTCTTT
CDR3 protein: CASSLPGETEAFF

D gene: -
clone size: many
J gene: TRBJ1-1
V gene: TRBV10-1
CDR3 DNA: TGCGCCAGCAGCCAGGGATTTACTGAAGCTTTCTTT
CDR3 protein: CASSQGFTEAFF

D gene: TRBD2
clone size: -
J gene: TRBJ2-1
V gene: TRBV20-1
CDR3 DNA: TGCAGTGCTAGAGCAGGACTAGCGGGGGGGCGGAATGAGCAGTTCTTC
CDR3 protein: CSARAGLAGGRNEQFF

D gene: TRBD2
clone size: many
J gene: TRBJ2-1
V gene: TRBV7-9
CDR3 DNA: TGTGCCAGCAGCTTGAGTAGCGGGGTCAATGAGCAGTTCTTC
CDR3 protein: CASSLSSGVNEQFF

D gene: -
clone size: many
J gene: TRBJ2-5
V gene: TRBV11-2
CDR3 DNA: TGTGCCAGCAGCTTTTCCTTGGCAGACCAAGAGACCCAGTACTTC
CDR3 protein: CASSFSLADQETQYF

D gene: -
clone size: few
J gene: TRBJ1-1
V gene: TRBV29-1
CDR3 DNA: TGCAGCGTTCTTGAGGAGGACACTGAAGCTTTCTTT
CDR3 protein: CSVLEEDTEAFF

D gene: TRBD1
clone size: many
J gene: TRBJ2-2
V gene: TRBV20-1
CDR3 DNA: TGCAGTGCCCGGGGGACAGGAGGCACCGGGGAGCTGTTTTTT
CDR3 protein: CSARGTGGTGELFF

D gene: TRBD1
clone size: few
J gene: TRBJ2-3
V gene: TRBV30
CDR3 DNA: TGTGCCTGGGTACGACAGGGGGCCACAAGCACAGATACGCAGTATTTT
CDR3 protein: CAWVRQGATSTDTQYF

D gene: -
clone size: many
J gene: TRBJ2-7
V gene: TRBV28
CDR3 DNA: TGTGCCAGTGTTGGGGCCAACTACGAGCAGTACTTC
CDR3 protein: CASVGANYEQYF

D gene: -
clone size: few
J gene: TRBJ1-1
V gene: TRBV10-1
CDR3 DNA: TGCGCCAGCACCGTGGGGGACAAACCCCGCCAAAACACTGAAGCTTTCTTT
CDR3 protein: CASTVGDKPRQNTEAFF

D gene: -
clone size: many
J gene: TRBJ1-6
V gene: TRBV12-3/TRBV12-4
CDR3 DNA: TGTGCCAGCAGTTTGGGGCGGGATTATTCACCCCTCCACTTT
CDR3 protein: CASSLGRDYSPLHF

D gene: -
clone size: many
J gene: TRBJ2-6
V gene: TRBV20-1
CDR3 DNA: TGCAGTGCTGATGGGTCTGGGGCCAACGTCCTGACTTTC
CDR3 protein: CSADGSGANVLTF

D gene: TRBD1
clone size: many
J gene: TRBJ1-3
V gene: TRBV20-1
CDR3 DNA: TGCAGTGCTAGAGGGGACAGGGGGTCTGGAAACACCATATATTTT
CDR3 protein: CSARGDRGSGNTIYF

D gene: -
clone size: few
J gene: TRBJ1-1
V gene: TRBV5-5
CDR3 DNA: TGTGCCAGCAGCTTGGACACCCAGGGATACACTGAAGCTTTCTTT
CDR3 protein: CASSLDTQGYTEAFF

D gene: -
clone size: many
J gene: TRBJ1-5
V gene: TRBV30
CDR3 DNA: TGTGCCTGGAGCAAAACACAGGGAAATCAGCCCCAGCATTTT
CDR3 protein: CAWSKTQGNQPQHF

D gene: TRBD1
clone size: few
J gene: TRBJ2-7
V gene: TRBV10-3
CDR3 DNA: TGTGCCATCACTGGAGACAGGGACGTCGGCGAGCAGTACTTC
CDR3 protein: CAITGDRDVGEQYF

D gene: -
clone size: many
J gene: TRBJ2-5
V gene: TRBV6-1
CDR3 DNA: TGTGCCAGCAGTGAAGGAGGTGAGACCCAGTACTTC
CDR3 protein: CASSEGGETQYF

D gene: -
clone size: few
J gene: TRBJ2-7
V gene: TRBV20-1
CDR3 DNA: TGCAGTGCCCGCGGCGGCGCTTACGAGCAGTACTTC
CDR3 protein: CSARGGAYEQYF

D gene: -
clone size: -
J gene: TRBJ1-1
V gene: TRBV7-9
CDR3 DNA: TGTGCCAGCAGCCACGATAATCCGGAAGCTTTCTTT
CDR3 protein: CASSHDNPEAFF